What follows describes a single T cell receptor beta chain. Its cognate antigen is unknown. The data were taken from a study of breast tumors, draining lymph nodes, adjacent tissues. The study, taken as a whole, reports: Data only fit, rather than demonstrated, lymph node origin of most tumor T cells. Compared with lymph nodes, tumors were less diverse; compared with nontumor tissue, more.

Losses at the gene ends were 5 bases for V and 3 bases for J; bases not matched to a gene: 11. Germline V CDR1 and CDR2: SGHTA, FQGNSA. The CDR3 has 17 residues. Breast cancer patients provided tissue from their axillary draining lymph nodes. TCRdb passed the multiplex PCR reads through MiXCR, listing each CDR3 protein once. The data show 150,000 to 200,000 distinct CDR3 sequences, approximately 33% seen once. The source of this sequence is a female donor with breast cancer. Some clones in this sample may be carry-over from other donors' samples. The sample taken for sequencing was axillary lymph node tissue. The chain has TRBV7-2 and TRBJ1-4; TRBD1 matches 8 bases. The CDR3 DNA follows: TGTGCCAGCAGCGGTACTTCAGGGGGCTGGTCTAATGAAAAACTGTTTTTT. Protein: CASSGTSGGWSNEKLFF. The whole variable domain, filled in from reference TRBV7-2 and TRBJ1-4, reads GAGVSQSPSNKVTEKGKDVELRCDPISGHTALYWYRQSLGQGLEFLIYFQGNSAPDKSGLPSDRFSAERTGGSVSTLTIQRTQQEDSAVYLCASSGTSGGWSNEKLFFGSGTQLSVL.